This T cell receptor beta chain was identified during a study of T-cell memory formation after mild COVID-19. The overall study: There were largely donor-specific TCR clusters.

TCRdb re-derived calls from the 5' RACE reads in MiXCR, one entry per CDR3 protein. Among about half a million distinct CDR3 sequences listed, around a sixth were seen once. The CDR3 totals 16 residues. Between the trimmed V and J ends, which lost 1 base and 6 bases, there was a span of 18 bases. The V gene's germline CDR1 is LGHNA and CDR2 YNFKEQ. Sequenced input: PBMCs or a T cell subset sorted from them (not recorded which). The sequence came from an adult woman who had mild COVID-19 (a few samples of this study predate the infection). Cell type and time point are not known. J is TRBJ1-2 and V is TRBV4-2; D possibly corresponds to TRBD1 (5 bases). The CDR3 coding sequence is TGTGCCAGCAGCCAAGGATCGTTCCCACGAGGGGATGGCTACACCTTC. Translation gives CASSQGSFPRGDGYTF.